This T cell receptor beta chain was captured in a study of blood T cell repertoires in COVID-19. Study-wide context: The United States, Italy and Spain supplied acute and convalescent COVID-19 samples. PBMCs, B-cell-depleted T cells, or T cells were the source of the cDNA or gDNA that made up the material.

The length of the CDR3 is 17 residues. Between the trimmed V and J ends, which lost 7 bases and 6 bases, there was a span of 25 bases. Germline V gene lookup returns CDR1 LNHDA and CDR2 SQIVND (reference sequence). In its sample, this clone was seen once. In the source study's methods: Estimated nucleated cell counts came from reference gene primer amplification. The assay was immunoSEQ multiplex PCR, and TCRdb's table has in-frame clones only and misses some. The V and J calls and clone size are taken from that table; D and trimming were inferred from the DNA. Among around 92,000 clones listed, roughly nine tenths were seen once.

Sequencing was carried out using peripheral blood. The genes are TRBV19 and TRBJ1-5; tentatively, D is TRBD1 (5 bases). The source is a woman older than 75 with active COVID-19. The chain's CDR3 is CASTLRWGRASSQPQHF. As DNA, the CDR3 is TGTGCCAGTACCCTCAGGTGGGGCAGGGCTTCGAGTCAGCCCCAGCATTTT.